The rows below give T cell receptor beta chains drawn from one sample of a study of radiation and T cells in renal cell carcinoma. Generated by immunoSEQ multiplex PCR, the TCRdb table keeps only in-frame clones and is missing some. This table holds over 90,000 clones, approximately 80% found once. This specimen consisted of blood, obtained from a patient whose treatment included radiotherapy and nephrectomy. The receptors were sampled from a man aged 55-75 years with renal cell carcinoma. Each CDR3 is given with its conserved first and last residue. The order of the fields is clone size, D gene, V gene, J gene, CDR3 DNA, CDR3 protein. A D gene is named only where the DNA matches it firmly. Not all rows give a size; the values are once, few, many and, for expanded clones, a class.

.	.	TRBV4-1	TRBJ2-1	TGCGCCAGCAGCCTCGACCTAGGCGATGAGCAGTTCTTC	CASSLDLGDEQFF
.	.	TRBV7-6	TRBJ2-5	TGTGCCAGCAGCTTAGCTGACCGGGAGATCCAAGAGACCCAGTACTTC	CASSLADREIQETQYF
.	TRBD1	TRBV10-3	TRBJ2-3	TGTGCCATCAGTGAGAACGCGGCAGGGGGCCAAGATACGCAGTATTTT	CAISENAAGGQDTQYF
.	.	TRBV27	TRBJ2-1	TGTGCCAGCAGTTTAGGACCCTTTAACTCAGGCAATGAGCAGTTCTTC	CASSLGPFNSGNEQFF
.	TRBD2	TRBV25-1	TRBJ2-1	TGTGCCAGCAGTGGGGGCGGGAGGGAATATGAGCAGTTCTTC	CASSGGGREYEQFF
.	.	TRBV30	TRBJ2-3	TGTGCCTGGAGTGTTGAAGAGCCTAGCACAGATACGCAGTATTTT	CAWSVEEPSTDTQYF
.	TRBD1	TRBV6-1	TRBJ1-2	TGTGCCAGCAGTGAATCTTATGGCGGCCAGGGGGTTGGGGGAAACTATGGCTACACCTTC	CASSESYGGQGVGGNYGYTF
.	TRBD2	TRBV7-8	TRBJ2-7	TGTGCCAGCAGCTTACTAGCGGGGACAGCCTACGAGCAGTACTTC	CASSLLAGTAYEQYF
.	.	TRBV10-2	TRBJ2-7	TGCGCCAGCAGTGCGGGTAGCGATTCCTACGAGCAGTACTTC	CASSAGSDSYEQYF
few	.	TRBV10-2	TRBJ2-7	TGCGCCAGCGGCCCCCTTGGGACCGGGGGCTACGAGCAGTACTTC	CASGPLGTGGYEQYF
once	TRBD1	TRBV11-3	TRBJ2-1	TGTGCCAGCAGCTCAAACACAGGGGGTTGGGAGCAGTTCTTC	CASSSNTGGWEQFF
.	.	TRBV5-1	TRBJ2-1	TGCGCCAGCAGCCCCCCAGGCCTTCCGGTTGAGCAGTTCTTC	CASSPPGLPVEQFF
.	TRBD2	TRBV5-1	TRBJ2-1	TGCGCCAGCAGCTTGGGGGGGACTAGCAGCTACAATGAGCAGTTCTTC	CASSLGGTSSYNEQFF
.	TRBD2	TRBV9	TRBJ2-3	TGTGCCAGCAGCCCGTCGGTGGAGCGGGAGGAGGCAGATACGCAGTATTTT	CASSPSVEREEADTQYF